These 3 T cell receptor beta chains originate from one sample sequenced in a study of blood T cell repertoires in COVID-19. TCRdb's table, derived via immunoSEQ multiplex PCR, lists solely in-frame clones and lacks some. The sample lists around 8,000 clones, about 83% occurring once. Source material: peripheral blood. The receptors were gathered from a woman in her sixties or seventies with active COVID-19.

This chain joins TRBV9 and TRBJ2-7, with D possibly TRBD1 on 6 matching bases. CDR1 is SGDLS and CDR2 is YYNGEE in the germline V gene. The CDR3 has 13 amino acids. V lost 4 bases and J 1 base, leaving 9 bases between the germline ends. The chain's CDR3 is CASSPQGSYEQYF. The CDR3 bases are TGTGCCAGCAGCCCCCAGGGGTCCTACGAGCAGTACTTC.

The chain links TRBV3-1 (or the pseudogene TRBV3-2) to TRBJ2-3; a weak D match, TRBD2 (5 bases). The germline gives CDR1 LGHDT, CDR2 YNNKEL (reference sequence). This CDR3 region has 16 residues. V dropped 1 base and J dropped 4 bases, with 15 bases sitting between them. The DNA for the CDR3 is TGTGCCAGCAGCCAAGCGTCGGGGTCATGGGCAGATACGCAGTATTTT. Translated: CASSQASGSWADTQYF.

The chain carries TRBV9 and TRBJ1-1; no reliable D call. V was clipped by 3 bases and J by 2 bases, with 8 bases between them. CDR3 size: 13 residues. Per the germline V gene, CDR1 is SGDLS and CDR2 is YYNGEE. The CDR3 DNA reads TGTGCCAGCAGCGGACAAGCAAACACTGAAGCTTTCTTT. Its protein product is CASSGQANTEAFF.